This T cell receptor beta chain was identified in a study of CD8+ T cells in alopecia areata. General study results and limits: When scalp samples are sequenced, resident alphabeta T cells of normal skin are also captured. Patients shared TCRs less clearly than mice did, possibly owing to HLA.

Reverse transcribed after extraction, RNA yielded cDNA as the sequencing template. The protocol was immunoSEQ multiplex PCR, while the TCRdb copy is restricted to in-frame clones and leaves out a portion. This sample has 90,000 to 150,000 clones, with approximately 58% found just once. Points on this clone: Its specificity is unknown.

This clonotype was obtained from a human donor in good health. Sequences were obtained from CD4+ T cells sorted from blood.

The CDR3 spells CASRLDRAAEAFF. The DNA for the CDR3 is TGTGCCAGCAGGTTGGACAGGGCGGCTGAAGCTTTCTTT. The gene calls are TRBV25-1 and TRBJ1-1; 8 nucleotides align to TRBD1. Losses at the gene ends were 6 bases for V and 6 bases for J; bases not matched to a gene: 6. The CDR3 length is 13 residues. Germline V gene data show CDR1 as MGHDK and CDR2 as SYGVNS. Complete variable domain (other parts from reference TRBV25-1 and TRBJ1-1): EADIYQTPRYLVIGTGKKITLECSQTMGHDKMYWYQQDPGMELHLIHYSYGVNSTEKGDLSSESTVSRIRTEHFPLTLESARPSHTSQYLCASRLDRAAEAFFGQGTRLTVV.